The 32 T cell receptor beta chains in this list originate from one sample, sequenced in a study of T cell clusters in autoimmune cytopenias. Each sample's input was around 250 ng genomic DNA, 35,000 to 40,000 genome equivalents. One tube held mixed TRB-A and TRB-B primer pools for touch-down PCR. TCRdb reprocessed the multiplex PCR reads and reports one entry per CDR3 protein, with no DNA. The repertoire shows under 8,500 distinct CDR3 sequences; the top ten hold around 3.2%. Source material: peripheral blood. These receptors originate from a human donor with an autoimmune cytopenia or autoimmune hepatitis (not recorded which).

This chain uses TRBV6-2 or TRBV6-3 with TRBJ2-1; TCRdb outputs TRBD2, but without DNA this stays unchecked. Germline V gives CDR1 MNHEY, CDR2 SVGEGT. The CDR3 spans 15 residues. The chain's CDR3 is CASSRTSGAYNEQFF.

Frequency places this clonotype as medium-sized. The chain joins TRBV6-1 to TRBJ1-5; TCRdb calls TRBD1, which cannot be checked without DNA. Germline CDR1 and CDR2: MNHNS and SASEGT. The CDR3 runs 17 residues. Here the CDR3 reads CASSERTGTVRNQPQHF.

The chain employs TRBV7-9 and TRBJ1-6; the TCRdb D gene call, TRBD1, has no DNA to confirm it. Germline lookup yields CDR1 SEHNR and CDR2 FQNEAQ (reference sequence). This CDR3 is built from 16 residues. The CDR3 region is CASSLGQGFYNSPLHF.

The J gene is TRBJ2-3, the V gene TRBV12-3 or TRBV12-4; TCRdb selects TRBD1, and the lack of DNA leaves this call unchecked. This CDR3 is 17 amino acids long. The CDR3 loop reads CASSLRVGGRSTDTQYF.

This chain uses TRBV5-4 with TRBJ2-5; as DNA is missing, the TRBD1 call by TCRdb cannot be tested. Germline V lookup: CDR1 SGHNT, CDR2 YYREEE (reference sequence). The CDR3 consists of 15 residues. The CDR3 protein is CASSLASGGRETQYF.

This clonotype is called medium-sized based on its frequency. V and J are TRBV29-1 and TRBJ1-3; absent DNA, TCRdb's TRBD1 call cannot be checked. The CDR3 totals 13 residues. The germline gives CDR1 SQVTM, CDR2 ANQGSEA. The CDR3 here is CSVRRDSGNTIYF.

Its frequency marks this clonotype as medium-sized. This chain uses TRBV19 with TRBJ1-2; TCRdb selects TRBD1, and the lack of DNA leaves this call unchecked. This CDR3 comprises 14 residues. The germline V gene encodes CDR1 LNHDA and CDR2 SQIVND (reference sequence). This CDR3 is CASRRQPSNYGYTF.

Considering frequency, this clonotype is medium-sized. V and J are TRBV27 and TRBJ1-6. CDR3 length: 15 amino acids. Germline values: CDR1 MNHEY, CDR2 SMNVEV (reference sequence). CDR3 residues: CASSLYRRGNSPLHF.

The V call is TRBV6-5, the J call TRBJ1-6; with no DNA, the TCRdb D assignment of TRBD1 cannot be verified. This CDR3 contains 14 residues. Per the germline V gene, CDR1 is MNHEY and CDR2 is SVGAGI. CDR3 sequence reads: CAISDRTGNSPLHF.

V gene TRBV7-6 combines with J gene TRBJ1-2; TCRdb indicates TRBD1, and absent DNA this call remains unverified. The germline gives CDR1 SGHVS, CDR2 FNYEAQ. This CDR3 is built from 16 residues. CDR3 sequence reads: CASSLVVRDSNYGYTF.

V gene TRBV6-1 combines with J gene TRBJ1-5. Germline V gene sequence: CDR1 MNHNS, CDR2 SASEGT. The CDR3 runs 15 residues. The CDR3 sequence is CASSEYGRPNQPQHF.

Considering frequency, this clonotype is medium-sized. V gene TRBV6-6 combines with J gene TRBJ2-2; TCRdb designates TRBD1, a call that cannot be tested without DNA. The CDR3 loop spans 15 amino acids. CDR1 and CDR2 (germline): MNHNY, SVGAGI (reference sequence). CDR3: CASSYGGTYTGELFF.

The chain carries TRBV11-1 and TRBJ1-6. Germline V gives CDR1 SGHAT, CDR2 FQDESV (reference sequence). The CDR3 runs to 17 residues. The CDR3 protein is CASSLKGQSTYNSPLHF.

The chain uses TRBV18 and TRBJ1-3; TCRdb's D gene call, TRBD1, goes unchecked for lack of DNA. The CDR3 is 16 residues long. CDR1 is KGHSH and CDR2 is LQKENI in the germline V gene. The CDR3 sequence is CASSDVTALSGNTIYF.

This clonotype ranks as medium-sized in terms of frequency. The chain links TRBV19 to TRBJ2-7; TCRdb lists TRBD1, though no DNA is available to test this call. The CDR3 has 17 residues. Germline lookup yields CDR1 LNHDA and CDR2 SQIVND (reference sequence). The CDR3 loop reads CASSKGWDREASYEQYF.

The rearrangement joins TRBV5-1 to TRBJ2-5; TCRdb calls TRBD2, which cannot be checked without DNA. The CDR3 spans 11 residues. CDR1 SGHRS and CDR2 YFSETQ come from the germline V gene. The CDR3 sequence: CAIGREETQYF.

The rearrangement joins TRBV2 to TRBJ1-5; TCRdb's D gene call, TRBD1, goes unchecked for lack of DNA. The germline CDR1 and CDR2 sequences are SNHLY and FYNNEI. The CDR3 spans 14 residues. The CDR3 sequence is CASSQDRASQPQHF.

This chain uses TRBV6-5 with TRBJ1-1. This CDR3 is built from 14 residues. CDR1 MNHEY and CDR2 SVGAGI come from the germline V gene. The CDR3 loop is CAATRWQGGTEAFF.

By frequency, this clonotype is medium-sized. The chain is built from TRBV19 and TRBJ2-1. Germline V gene sequence: CDR1 LNHDA, CDR2 SQIVND (reference sequence). The length of the CDR3 is 11 residues. CDR3 region: CASSIRVEQFF.

Frequency places this clonotype as medium-sized. The chain employs TRBV12-3 or TRBV12-4 and TRBJ2-1; TCRdb's D call, TRBD1, is unchecked because there is no DNA. CDR3 length equals 14 residues. CDR3 region: CASSDGTGYDEQFF.

V and J are TRBV4-2 and TRBJ2-4; TCRdb returns TRBD1, unconfirmable since there is no DNA. Germline V gene data show CDR1 as LGHNA and CDR2 as YNFKEQ. CDR3 length: 19 amino acids. The CDR3 protein is CASSQEGNGQGSSRDIQYF.

The chain uses TRBV4-3 and TRBJ2-3. The CDR3 spans 14 residues. Per germline, CDR1 LGHNA and CDR2 YSLEER. This CDR3 reads CASSVRFLTDTQYF.

The chain joins TRBV6-2 or TRBV6-3 to TRBJ1-1. The CDR3 is made up of 13 amino acids. CDR1 and CDR2 (germline): MNHEY, SVGEGT. The chain's CDR3 is CASKSVLNTEAFF.

This rearrangement joins TRBV10-3 to TRBJ2-7; TCRdb picks TRBD1, but there is no DNA to check that call. The CDR3 length is 13 residues. Germline CDR1 ENHRY, CDR2 SYGVKD. The CDR3 protein is CATRDRGLSEQYF.

The genes are TRBV5-5 and TRBJ1-1. This CDR3 region has 15 residues. Germline V gene lookup returns CDR1 SGHKS and CDR2 YYEKEE (reference sequence). The CDR3 loop is CASSLDLNTNTEAFF.

The chain joins TRBV4-2 to TRBJ2-5; TCRdb indicates TRBD1, and absent DNA this call remains unverified. Germline-derived CDR1 and CDR2 are LGHNA and YNFKEQ. This CDR3 has 16 residues. The CDR3 reads CASSQTWGQGQETQYF.

According to its frequency, this clonotype is medium-sized. The chain joins TRBV5-6 to TRBJ2-7; the TCRdb D gene call, TRBD1, has no DNA to confirm it. The CDR3 loop spans 17 amino acids. Germline values: CDR1 SGHDT, CDR2 YYEEEE. The CDR3 region is CASSLAGTATHSYEQYF.

The chain is built from TRBV12-3 or TRBV12-4 and TRBJ1-3; the TCRdb D gene call, TRBD1, has no DNA to confirm it. CDR3 size: 13 residues. Here the CDR3 reads CASSLRDRNTIYF.

This clonotype counts as medium-sized by frequency. The chain uses TRBV19 and TRBJ1-5; TCRdb returns TRBD1, unconfirmable since there is no DNA. In germline, CDR1 is LNHDA, CDR2 SQIVND (reference sequence). The CDR3 length is 13 residues. The CDR3 loop reads CASSSDRGQPQHF.

The rearrangement uses TRBV19 and TRBJ1-1; checking the TCRdb D call of TRBD1 is not possible without DNA. CDR1 is LNHDA and CDR2 is SQIVND in the germline V gene (reference sequence). This CDR3 region has 14 residues. The CDR3 sequence is CASSSPGRSTEAFF.

This clonotype is called medium-sized (0.01 to 0.1%) based on its frequency. V usage is TRBV6-2 or TRBV6-3 and J usage is TRBJ1-5; TCRdb proposes TRBD1, but this gene call is untestable without DNA. Germline CDR1 MNHEY, CDR2 SVGEGT. The CDR3 is 15 amino acids. CDR3: CASTAGGGGHQPQHF.

CDR3 sequence: CAISSSGGTDTQYF. This rearrangement joins TRBV10-3 to TRBJ2-3; TCRdb's assignment of TRBD1 cannot be checked, as there is no DNA. The germline V gene encodes CDR1 ENHRY and CDR2 SYGVKD. The CDR3 is 14 amino acids.